Listed below are T cell receptor beta chains from one sample, sequenced in a study of glioma-infiltrating T cells. MiXCR, run by TCRdb on the multiplex PCR reads, gives a single entry per CDR3 protein. The sample shows roughly 100,000 distinct CDR3 sequences, around 31% of them seen only once. The sequenced sample consisted of glioma tissue, nonneoplastic brain tissue, or PBMCs (not recorded which). The receptors derive from a human donor with low-grade glioma or glioblastoma, undergoing nonglioma brain surgery, or in good health (not recorded which). The CDR3 runs from the conserved cysteine through the conserved F or W. A D gene is named only where the DNA matches it firmly. The listing skips clone size in some rows; elsewhere it reads once, few, many or a size class.

d_call: TRBD2
v_call: TRBV2
j_call: TRBJ2-7
clone_size: many
cdr3_length: 13
cdr3_aa: CASNIERGYEQYF
cdr3_nt: TGTGCCAGCAATATTGAGCGGGGCTACGAGCAGTACTTC

d_call: TRBD2
v_call: TRBV7-9
j_call: TRBJ2-5
clone_size: .
cdr3_length: 15
cdr3_aa: CASSAQTREGETQYF
cdr3_nt: TGTGCCAGCAGCGCCCAGACCCGGGAGGGGGAGACCCAGTACTTC

d_call: .
v_call: TRBV7-9
j_call: TRBJ2-5
clone_size: many
cdr3_length: 11
cdr3_aa: CASRLTETQYF
cdr3_nt: TGTGCCAGCAGACTAACGGAGACCCAGTACTTC

d_call: .
v_call: TRBV5-1
j_call: TRBJ2-4
clone_size: .
cdr3_length: 14
cdr3_aa: CASSSGDGANIQYF
cdr3_nt: TGCGCCAGCAGCTCCGGGGATGGGGCTAACATTCAGTACTTC

d_call: .
v_call: TRBV12-3/TRBV12-4
j_call: TRBJ2-5
clone_size: few
cdr3_length: 14
cdr3_aa: CASSMGQYQETQYF
cdr3_nt: TGTGCCAGCAGCATGGGGCAGTACCAAGAGACCCAGTACTTC

d_call: TRBD2
v_call: TRBV6-2/TRBV6-3
j_call: TRBJ2-5
clone_size: .
cdr3_length: 15
cdr3_aa: CASQPGRGGRETRYF
cdr3_nt: TGTGCCAGCCAACCGGGGCGGGGGGGCCGAGAGACCCGGTACTTC

d_call: .
v_call: TRBV2
j_call: TRBJ1-5
clone_size: .
cdr3_length: 14
cdr3_aa: CASNDSPGNQPQHF
cdr3_nt: TGTGCCAGCAATGATTCGCCAGGCAATCAGCCCCAGCATTTT

d_call: .
v_call: TRBV2
j_call: TRBJ1-6
clone_size: few
cdr3_length: 15
cdr3_aa: CASPRGSSYNSPLHF
cdr3_nt: TGTGCCAGCCCCCGCGGGTCTTCCTATAATTCACCCCTCCACTTT

d_call: .
v_call: TRBV12-3/TRBV12-4
j_call: TRBJ1-2
clone_size: few
cdr3_length: 12
cdr3_aa: CASSSDWAGYTF
cdr3_nt: TGTGCCAGCAGTAGTGACTGGGCTGGCTACACCTTC

d_call: .
v_call: TRBV6-6
j_call: TRBJ1-2
clone_size: once
cdr3_length: 14
cdr3_aa: CASSYSGGDYGYTF
cdr3_nt: TGTGCCAGCAGTTACTCGGGGGGGGATTATGGCTACACCTTC

d_call: .
v_call: TRBV19
j_call: TRBJ2-5
clone_size: .
cdr3_length: 12
cdr3_aa: CSSSSQGETQYF
cdr3_nt: TGTTCCAGTAGTAGCCAGGGGGAGACCCAGTACTTC

d_call: TRBD2
v_call: TRBV5-1
j_call: TRBJ2-7
clone_size: .
cdr3_length: 14
cdr3_aa: CASSLSTSGYEQYF
cdr3_nt: TGCGCCAGCAGCTTATCGACTAGCGGTTACGAGCAGTACTTC

d_call: .
v_call: TRBV6-1
j_call: TRBJ2-1
clone_size: many
cdr3_length: 16
cdr3_aa: CASSLNSGLRINEQFF
cdr3_nt: TGTGCCAGTTCTCTAAACTCGGGCTTACGTATCAATGAGCAGTTCTTC

d_call: TRBD2
v_call: TRBV5-1
j_call: TRBJ2-2
clone_size: .
cdr3_length: 17
cdr3_aa: CASSLGAGTSDGGELFF
cdr3_nt: TGCGCCAGCAGCTTGGGCGCCGGGACTAGCGATGGCGGGGAGCTGTTTTTT

d_call: .
v_call: TRBV7-2
j_call: TRBJ2-3
clone_size: many
cdr3_length: 15
cdr3_aa: CASSALPSSTDTQYF
cdr3_nt: TGTGCCAGCAGCGCCCTTCCCTCCAGCACAGATACGCAGTATTTT

d_call: .
v_call: TRBV28
j_call: TRBJ1-1
clone_size: .
cdr3_length: 11
cdr3_aa: CASQMGTEAFF
cdr3_nt: TGTGCCAGCCAAATGGGCACTGAAGCTTTCTTT

d_call: TRBD1
v_call: TRBV12-3/TRBV12-4
j_call: TRBJ1-6
clone_size: few
cdr3_length: 14
cdr3_aa: CASSYGDRNSPLHF
cdr3_nt: TGTGCCAGCAGTTACGGGGACAGAAATTCACCCCTCCACTTT

d_call: .
v_call: TRBV6-6
j_call: TRBJ2-1
clone_size: .
cdr3_length: 13
cdr3_aa: CASRITGQAEQLF
cdr3_nt: TGTGCCAGCAGAATTACAGGGCAAGCTGAGCAGTTATTC

d_call: TRBD2
v_call: TRBV7-3
j_call: TRBJ2-1
clone_size: .
cdr3_length: 15
cdr3_aa: CASSWAAGTYNEQFF
cdr3_nt: TGTGCCAGCAGCTGGGCAGCGGGGACCTACAATGAGCAGTTCTTC

d_call: .
v_call: TRBV28
j_call: TRBJ2-1
clone_size: many
cdr3_length: 15
cdr3_aa: CASSSHSYSYNEQFF
cdr3_nt: TGTGCCAGCAGTTCCCACTCTTATTCCTACAATGAGCAGTTCTTC

d_call: TRBD1
v_call: TRBV7-8
j_call: TRBJ1-5
clone_size: many
cdr3_length: 15
cdr3_aa: CASSSGGTGQRPQHF
cdr3_nt: TGTGCCAGCAGCTCCGGGGGGACAGGGCAAAGGCCCCAGCATTTT

d_call: TRBD2
v_call: TRBV7-2
j_call: TRBJ2-3
clone_size: many
cdr3_length: 15
cdr3_aa: CASSFQRGGTDTQYF
cdr3_nt: TGTGCCAGCAGCTTTCAGCGGGGAGGCACAGATACGCAGTATTTT

d_call: .
v_call: TRBV28
j_call: TRBJ1-1
clone_size: many
cdr3_length: 14
cdr3_aa: CASSFSRTSTEAFF
cdr3_nt: TGTGCCAGCAGTTTTTCCCGGACCAGCACTGAAGCTTTCTTT

d_call: .
v_call: TRBV30
j_call: TRBJ2-7
clone_size: .
cdr3_length: 14
cdr3_aa: CAWSVSSGSYEQYF
cdr3_nt: TGTGCCTGGAGTGTAAGTTCGGGCTCCTACGAGCAGTACTTC

d_call: .
v_call: TRBV7-9
j_call: TRBJ2-5
clone_size: .
cdr3_length: 13
cdr3_aa: CASETGLEETQYF
cdr3_nt: TGTGCCAGCGAAACAGGGTTGGAGGAGACCCAGTACTTC

d_call: .
v_call: TRBV27
j_call: TRBJ2-1
clone_size: many
cdr3_length: 15
cdr3_aa: CASSLRGGFGNEQFF
cdr3_nt: TGTGCCAGCAGTTTGCGGGGCGGGTTCGGAAATGAGCAGTTCTTC

d_call: TRBD2
v_call: TRBV20-1
j_call: TRBJ2-5
clone_size: many
cdr3_length: 12
cdr3_aa: CSAKWGEGTQYF
cdr3_nt: TGCAGTGCTAAGTGGGGGGAGGGGACCCAGTACTTC

d_call: .
v_call: TRBV19
j_call: TRBJ1-5
clone_size: many
cdr3_length: 14
cdr3_aa: CASNLDRLYQPQHF
cdr3_nt: TGTGCCAGTAATCTCGACAGGCTATATCAGCCCCAGCATTTT

d_call: .
v_call: TRBV20-1
j_call: TRBJ1-3
clone_size: many
cdr3_length: 13
cdr3_aa: CSASPFSGNTIYF
cdr3_nt: TGCAGTGCTAGTCCCTTCTCTGGAAACACCATATATTTT